This T cell receptor beta chain was identified in a study of T-cell reconstitution after alpha-beta-depleted transplantation in children. Unique molecular identifiers were built into the TCRbeta library. A single record per CDR3 protein comes from TCRdb applying MiXCR to the PCR reads. The repertoire holds a few hundred thousand distinct CDR3 sequences, with under 13% as singletons. The CDR3 covers 14 residues. The germline CDR1 and CDR2 sequences are SGHRS and YFSETQ. Trimming removed 2 bases from V and 0 bases from J, with 7 bases in between. The chain carries TRBV5-1 and TRBJ2-3; tentative D call: TRBD1 (6 bases). The specimen was PBMCs from the stem cell graft donor, collected from the stem cell graft. This clonotype was obtained from a human donor who donated a stem cell graft to a child with acute lymphoblastic leukemia. The CDR3 spells CASSLQGSTDTQYF. CDR3 coding DNA: TGCGCCAGCAGCTTACAGGGAAGCACAGATACGCAGTATTTT.